The next 21 T cell receptor beta chains were all read from a single sample in a study of T cell responses to AZD1222 COVID-19 vaccine. The data were produced by immunoSEQ multiplex PCR, yet TCRdb's version contains in-frame clones alone and is incomplete. The repertoire has some 100,000 clones, about nine tenths of them found once; the top ten carry over 1.5%. The material was peripheral blood, obtained on day 0 of AZD1222 vaccination. These receptor sequences come from an adult in good health.

The chain employs TRBV1 and TRBJ2-1; the table's D call of TRBD2 was not tested on the DNA. TRBV1 is described as a pseudogene. The CDR3 is made up of 14 amino acids. CDR3 nucleotides: TGCACCAGCAGCCAGGCAGTTCGCCGGGGACTCCAGTTCTTC. Translation: CTSSQAVRRGLQFF.

The chain is built from TRBV6-2 or TRBV6-3 and TRBJ1-4; 7 bases map to TRBD1. Germline V gene sequence: CDR1 MNHEY, CDR2 SVGEGT. V was pared by 6 bases and J by 4 bases, with 11 bases of the junction left unmatched. The CDR3 contains 16 residues. CDR3 in amino acids: CASSPTRTGLNEKLFF. The CDR3 coding sequence is TGTGCCAGCAGCCCTACCCGGACAGGACTTAATGAAAAACTGTTTTTT.

The chain is built from TRBV30 and TRBJ1-1; D possibly corresponds to TRBD1 (5 bases). The CDR3 length is 13 residues. CDR1 is GTSNPN and CDR2 is SVGIG in the germline V gene (reference sequence). The germline V and J ends were trimmed by 3 bases and 2 bases, with 10 bases remaining between them. The CDR3 nucleotides are TGTGCCTGGAGGTTGACAGTAAACACTGAAGCTTTCTTT. Residues: CAWRLTVNTEAFF.

The chain joins TRBV28 to TRBJ1-3, with 7 bases aligning to TRBD1. Unmatched junction bases numbered 7, after V lost 10 bases and J lost 1 base. Germline CDR1 and CDR2: MDHEN and SYDVKM. The CDR3 is made up of 14 amino acids. CDR3 bases: TGTGCCACCAGACAGGGAACATCTGGAAACACCATATATTTT. Amino acids: CATRQGTSGNTIYF.

The chain combines TRBV10-3 with TRBJ2-1, with TRBD2 matching over 12 bases. V lost 4 bases to trimming and J lost 8 bases; unmatched junction nucleotides: 3. The CDR3 spans 14 residues. Germline V CDR1 and CDR2: ENHRY, SYGVKD. For the CDR3, the DNA is TGTGCCATCAGTGGGACTAGCGGGACCCATGAGCAGTTCTTC. Translated, it gives CAISGTSGTHEQFF.

This clone was picked up a small number of times. The chain has TRBV2 and TRBJ2-7; TRBD1 matches 10 bases. CDR1 and CDR2 from the germline V gene are SNHLY and FYNNEI. The CDR3 extends over 18 amino acids. Germline trimming cut 7 bases from V and 3 bases from J; bases unmatched to any gene: 18. The CDR3 sequence: CASNQRGGQGKAGYEQYF. CDR3 DNA: TGTGCCAGCAACCAGAGAGGGGGACAGGGGAAAGCTGGCTACGAGCAGTACTTC.

This rearrangement joins TRBV18 to TRBJ2-7; maybe TRBD1 (6 bases). The CDR3 runs 14 residues. Per the germline V gene, CDR1 is KGHSH and CDR2 is LQKENI. V dropped 2 bases and J dropped 3 bases, with 11 bases sitting between them. CDR3 amino acids: CASSPRDTYYEQYF. The CDR3 DNA reads as TGTGCCAGCTCACCAAGGGACACCTACTACGAGCAGTACTTC.

The rearrangement links TRBV6-5 to TRBJ1-5, with TRBD1 as a possible D gene (6 bases). Germline V gene data show CDR1 as MNHEY and CDR2 as SVGAGI. Trimming pared 7 bases from V and 7 bases from J, leaving 20 bases between. The CDR3 length is 15 residues. The DNA for the CDR3 is TGTGCCAGCAATAGTTGGGACAAAGGAGGCCAGCCCCAGCATTTT. This gives the protein CASNSWDKGGQPQHF.

The chain couples TRBV11-2 to TRBJ2-2; D tentatively fits TRBD1 or TRBD2 (5 bases each). The V end was cut by 4 bases, the J end by 3 bases, with 9 bases between. From germline, CDR1 is SGHAT and CDR2 FQNNGV. The CDR3 sequence is 14 residues long. The CDR3 here is CASSWGSDTGELFF. In DNA form, the CDR3 reads TGTGCCAGCAGCTGGGGGTCGGACACCGGGGAGCTGTTTTTT.

V is TRBV6-6 and J is TRBJ2-7; D is ambiguous. The germline gives CDR1 MNHNY, CDR2 SVGAGI (reference sequence). V shed 8 bases and J shed 0 bases, with 20 bases lying between them. There are 16 residues in the CDR3. As DNA, the CDR3 is TGTGCCAGCTCTACCCACGCTACGGGCCTCTCCTACGAGCAGTACTTC. Translated: CASSTHATGLSYEQYF.

The chain has TRBV18 and TRBJ2-7; D perhaps matches TRBD2 (6 bases). Germline V lookup: CDR1 KGHSH, CDR2 LQKENI. The V and J ends lost 4 bases and 0 bases respectively, with 16 bases between them. CDR3 size: 16 residues. The DNA of the CDR3 is TGTGCCAGCTCACTCGCCGGCGGGATCTTCTCCTACGAGCAGTACTTC. It specifies CASSLAGGIFSYEQYF.

The chain combines TRBV19 with TRBJ2-7; TRBD1 might be the D (6 bases). Germline lookup yields CDR1 LNHDA and CDR2 SQIVND (reference sequence). This CDR3 region has 13 residues. The V gene lost 4 bases and the J gene lost 5 bases, with 12 bases spanning the gap. The chain's CDR3 is CASSTQGSDEQYF. The CDR3 coding sequence is TGTGCCAGTAGTACTCAGGGGAGCGACGAGCAGTACTTC.

The CDR3 nucleotides read TGCAGTGCTAGTATAGCGGGATCGGTCGCCTACGAGCAGTACTTC. Translating gives CSASIAGSVAYEQYF. The V gene is TRBV20-1, the J gene TRBJ2-7, with 8 bases matching TRBD2. CDR3 length equals 15 residues. With 3 bases clipped from V and 2 bases from J, the junction kept 9 bases outside the gene matches. Germline V CDR1 and CDR2: DFQATT, SNEGSKA (reference sequence).

The CDR3 sequence: CAISESSRGNDEQFF. CDR3 in DNA: TGTGCCATCAGTGAGTCGAGCAGAGGGAATGATGAGCAGTTCTTC. This chain joins TRBV10-3 and TRBJ2-1, with D maybe TRBD2 (5 bases). Germline V gene lookup returns CDR1 ENHRY and CDR2 SYGVKD. V lost 0 bases to trimming and J lost 8 bases, with 14 bases between them. The CDR3 has 15 residues.

The V and J genes are TRBV4-1 and TRBJ2-7; 13 nucleotides match TRBD2. The CDR3 sequence is 17 residues long. Trimming removed 3 bases from V and 2 bases from J; junction bases left unmatched: 7. The V gene's germline CDR1 is MGHRA and CDR2 YSYEKL. The CDR3 coding sequence is TGCGCCAGCAGCCAGCCACTAGCGGGAGGGCGGCCCTACGAGCAGTACTTC. As protein: CASSQPLAGGRPYEQYF.

This clone was picked up one time. This chain joins TRBV5-8 and TRBJ2-6; maybe TRBD1 (6 bases). Per the germline V gene, CDR1 is SGHTS and CDR2 is YDEGEE. With 2 bases removed from V and 2 bases from J, the gap between germline ends came to 8 bases. The CDR3 runs to 15 residues. CDR3 coding DNA: TGTGCCAGCAGCTTTCCAGGGGCTGGGGCCAACGTCCTGACTTTC. This codes for CASSFPGAGANVLTF.

The J gene is TRBJ2-7, the V gene TRBV5-6; 8 bases are shared with TRBD1. J lost 0 bases, V lost 0 bases, and 2 bases had no gene match. Germline CDR1 is SGHDT and CDR2 is YYEEEE. The CDR3 loop spans 15 amino acids. CDR3 residues: CASSLGDRSSYEQYF. Here the CDR3 DNA reads TGTGCCAGCAGCTTGGGGGACAGGAGCTCCTACGAGCAGTACTTC.

The rearrangement links TRBV28 to TRBJ1-5; no clear D. This CDR3 region has 16 residues. Deletions cut 3 bases from V and 5 bases from J, with 17 bases between. Germline CDR1 MDHEN, CDR2 SYDVKM. CDR3 sequence (DNA): TGTGCCAGCAGTTTTAAAGGAAGGAATAGATATCAGCCCCAGCATTTT. Protein: CASSFKGRNRYQPQHF.

The rearrangement links TRBV28 to TRBJ1-1; TRBD1 matches at 7 bases. With V trimmed by 5 bases and J by 4 bases, 7 bases remained unmatched. In germline, CDR1 is MDHEN, CDR2 SYDVKM. CDR3 size: 14 residues. The CDR3 here is CASSLSGGSTEAFF. The CDR3 DNA sequence: TGTGCCAGCAGTCTCTCAGGGGGAAGCACTGAAGCTTTCTTT.

The chain joins TRBV14 to TRBJ2-6; D unclear. This CDR3 contains 16 residues. V was clipped by 0 bases and J by 6 bases, with 12 bases between them. Germline-derived CDR1 and CDR2 are SGHDN and FVKESK. The DNA for the CDR3 is TGTGCCAGCAGCCAAGAGGTTTATCCGTCGGCCAACGTCCTGACTTTC. It specifies CASSQEVYPSANVLTF.

CDR3 DNA: TGCGCCAGCAGCAAGACAGGGTATAGCAATCAGCCCCAGCATTTT. It translates to CASSKTGYSNQPQHF. The chain has TRBV5-1 and TRBJ1-5; 7 positions match TRBD1. This CDR3 comprises 15 residues. The germline V gene has CDR1 SGHRS and CDR2 YFSETQ. V dropped 4 bases and J dropped 0; count of bases not matched to a gene: 4.